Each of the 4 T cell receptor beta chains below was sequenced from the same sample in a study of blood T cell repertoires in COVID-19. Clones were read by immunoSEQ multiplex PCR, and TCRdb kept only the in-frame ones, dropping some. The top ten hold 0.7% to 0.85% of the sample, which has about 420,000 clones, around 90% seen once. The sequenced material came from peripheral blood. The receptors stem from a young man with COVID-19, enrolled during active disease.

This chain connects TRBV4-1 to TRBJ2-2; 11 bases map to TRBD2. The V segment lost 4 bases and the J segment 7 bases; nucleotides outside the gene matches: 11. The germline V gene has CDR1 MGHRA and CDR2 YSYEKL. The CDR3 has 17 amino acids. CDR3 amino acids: CASSLFFTSGGDGELFF. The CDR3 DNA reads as TGCGCCAGCAGCCTCTTCTTTACTAGCGGGGGTGACGGGGAGCTGTTTTTT.

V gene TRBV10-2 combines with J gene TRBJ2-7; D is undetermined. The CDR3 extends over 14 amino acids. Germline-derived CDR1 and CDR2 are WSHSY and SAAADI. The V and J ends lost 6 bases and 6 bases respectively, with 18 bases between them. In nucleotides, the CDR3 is TGCGCCAGCAGACCCGGGTTCCGCTATATCGAGCAGTACTTC. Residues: CASRPGFRYIEQYF.

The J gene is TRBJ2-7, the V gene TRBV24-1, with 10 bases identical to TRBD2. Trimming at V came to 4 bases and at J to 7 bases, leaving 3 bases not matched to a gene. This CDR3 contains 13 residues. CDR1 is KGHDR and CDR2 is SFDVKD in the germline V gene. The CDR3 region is CATSDLTSGEQYF. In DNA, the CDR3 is TGTGCCACCAGTGACCTGACTAGCGGGGAGCAGTACTTC.

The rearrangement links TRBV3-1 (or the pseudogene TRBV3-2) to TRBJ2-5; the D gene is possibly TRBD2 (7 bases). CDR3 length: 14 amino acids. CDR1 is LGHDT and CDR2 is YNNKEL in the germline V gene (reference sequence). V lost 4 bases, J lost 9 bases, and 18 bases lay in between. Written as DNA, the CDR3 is TGTGCCAGCAGCCTCTTCGGGGGGCCCGAGGCCCAGTACTTC. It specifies CASSLFGGPEAQYF.